This T cell receptor (beta chain) was profiled in a study of blood T cells in healthy people across ages. Next came a second PCR, run for 7 to 11 cycles, which used a sample-barcoded 5' primer along with a J-beta primer mix. TCRdb ran MiXCR on the 5' RACE reads and lists one entry per CDR3 protein. This table holds 700,000 or so distinct CDR3 sequences, 22% found once. The CDR3 spans 15 residues. Trimming took 6 bases from V and 3 from J; bases not matched to a gene: 11. Germline V gives CDR1 DFQATT, CDR2 SNEGSKA (reference sequence). The sequence was obtained from a man between 65 and 79 years old in good health. The sequencing input was blood. The chain couples TRBV20-1 to TRBJ1-5, with 7 bases identical to TRBD1. The CDR3 DNA reads TGCAGTGCCCGCATAGTGGACAGGCCCAATCAGCCCCAGCATTTT. It yields the protein CSARIVDRPNQPQHF.